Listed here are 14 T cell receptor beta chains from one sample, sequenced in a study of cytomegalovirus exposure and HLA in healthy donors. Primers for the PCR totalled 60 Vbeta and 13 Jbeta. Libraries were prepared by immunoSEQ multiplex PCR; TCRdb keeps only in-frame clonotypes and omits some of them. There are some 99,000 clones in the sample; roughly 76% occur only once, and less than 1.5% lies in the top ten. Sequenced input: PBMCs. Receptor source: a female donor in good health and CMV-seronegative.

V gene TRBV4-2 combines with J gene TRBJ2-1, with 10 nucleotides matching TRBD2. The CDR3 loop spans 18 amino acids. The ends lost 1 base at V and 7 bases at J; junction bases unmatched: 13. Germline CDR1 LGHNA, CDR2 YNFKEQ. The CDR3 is CASSQGLAGEVNGNEQFF. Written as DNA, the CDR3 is TGTGCCAGCAGCCAAGGGCTAGCGGGAGAGGTTAATGGGAATGAGCAGTTCTTC.

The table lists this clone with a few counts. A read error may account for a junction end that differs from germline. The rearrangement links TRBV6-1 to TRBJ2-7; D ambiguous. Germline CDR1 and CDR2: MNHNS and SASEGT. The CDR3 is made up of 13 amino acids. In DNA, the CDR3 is TGTGCCAGCAGTGAAGTCTCTTCCTCCGAGCAGTACTTC. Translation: CASSEVSSSEQYF.

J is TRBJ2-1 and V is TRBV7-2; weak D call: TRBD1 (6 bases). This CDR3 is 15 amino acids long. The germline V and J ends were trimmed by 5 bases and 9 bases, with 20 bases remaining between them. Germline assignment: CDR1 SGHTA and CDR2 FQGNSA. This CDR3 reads CASSPNRDPIAEQFF. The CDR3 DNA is TGTGCCAGCAGCCCGAACAGGGACCCCATCGCTGAGCAGTTCTTC.

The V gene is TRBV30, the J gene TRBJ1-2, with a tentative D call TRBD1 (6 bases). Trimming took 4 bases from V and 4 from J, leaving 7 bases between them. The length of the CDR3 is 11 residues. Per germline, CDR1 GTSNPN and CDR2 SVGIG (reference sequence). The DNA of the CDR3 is TGTGCCTGGACGACAGGCTATGGCTACACCTTC. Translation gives CAWTTGYGYTF.

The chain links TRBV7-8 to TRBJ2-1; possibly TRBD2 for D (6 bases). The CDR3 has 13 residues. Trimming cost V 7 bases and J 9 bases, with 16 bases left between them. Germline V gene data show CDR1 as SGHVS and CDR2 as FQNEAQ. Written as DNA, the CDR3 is TGTGCCAGCAACTCAGTAGTGGGGGGTGAGCAGTTCTTC. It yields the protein CASNSVVGGEQFF.

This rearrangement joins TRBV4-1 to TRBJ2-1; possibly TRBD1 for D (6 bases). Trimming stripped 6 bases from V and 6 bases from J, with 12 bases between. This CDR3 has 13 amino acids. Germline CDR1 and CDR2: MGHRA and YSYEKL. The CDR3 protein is CASSQGSRNEQFF. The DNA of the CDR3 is TGCGCCAGCAGTCAGGGGTCGCGCAATGAGCAGTTCTTC.

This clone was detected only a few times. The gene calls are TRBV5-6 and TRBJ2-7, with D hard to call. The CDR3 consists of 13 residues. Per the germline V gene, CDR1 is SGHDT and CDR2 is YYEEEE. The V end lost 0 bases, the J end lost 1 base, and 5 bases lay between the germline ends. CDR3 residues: CASSLELSYEQYF. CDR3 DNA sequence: TGTGCCAGCAGCTTGGAACTATCCTACGAGCAGTACTTC.

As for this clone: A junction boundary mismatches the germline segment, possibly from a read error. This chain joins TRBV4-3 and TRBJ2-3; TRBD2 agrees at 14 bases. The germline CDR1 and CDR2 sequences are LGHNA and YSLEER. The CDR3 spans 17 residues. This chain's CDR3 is CAGSQGRTSGGIYTQYF. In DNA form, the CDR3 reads TGCGCCGGCAGCCAAGGCCGGACTAGCGGGGGGATTTATACGCAGTATTTT.

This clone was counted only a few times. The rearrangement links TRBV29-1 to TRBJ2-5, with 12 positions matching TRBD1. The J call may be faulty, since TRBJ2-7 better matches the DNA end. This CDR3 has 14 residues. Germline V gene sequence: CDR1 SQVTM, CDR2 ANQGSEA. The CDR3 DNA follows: TGCAGCATTATACCGGGACAGGGGGCGTACGAGCAGTACTTC. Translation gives CSIIPGQGAYEQYF.

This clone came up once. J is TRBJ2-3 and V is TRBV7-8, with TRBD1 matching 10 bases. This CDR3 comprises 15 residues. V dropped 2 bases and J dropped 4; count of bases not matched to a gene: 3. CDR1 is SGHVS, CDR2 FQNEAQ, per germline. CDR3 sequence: CASSLTGQGPDTQYF. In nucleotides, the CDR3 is TGTGCCAGCAGCTTAACGGGACAGGGGCCAGATACGCAGTATTTT.

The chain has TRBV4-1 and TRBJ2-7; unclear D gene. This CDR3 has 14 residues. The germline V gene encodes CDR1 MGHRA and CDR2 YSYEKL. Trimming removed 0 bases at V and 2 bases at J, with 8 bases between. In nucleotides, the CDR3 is TGCGCCAGCAGCCAAGAGAGAGGTACCTACGAGCAGTACTTC. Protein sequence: CASSQERGTYEQYF.

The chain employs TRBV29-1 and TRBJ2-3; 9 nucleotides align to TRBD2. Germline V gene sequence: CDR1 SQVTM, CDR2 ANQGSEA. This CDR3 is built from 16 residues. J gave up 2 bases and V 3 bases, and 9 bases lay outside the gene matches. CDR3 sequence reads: CSVDAPQRGATDTQYF. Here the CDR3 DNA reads TGCAGCGTTGACGCCCCCCAGCGGGGGGCCACAGATACGCAGTATTTT.

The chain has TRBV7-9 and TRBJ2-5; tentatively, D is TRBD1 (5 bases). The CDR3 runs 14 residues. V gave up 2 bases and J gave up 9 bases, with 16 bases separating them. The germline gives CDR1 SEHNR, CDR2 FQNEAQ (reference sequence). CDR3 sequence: CASSLITDNMPQYF. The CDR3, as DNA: TGTGCCAGCAGCTTAATCACGGACAACATGCCCCAGTACTTC.

The CDR3 sequence: CASSLRRLSNQPQHF. The CDR3 region has the DNA TGTGCCAGCAGTTTAAGGCGGCTAAGCAATCAGCCCCAGCATTTT. The chain carries TRBV28 and TRBJ1-5; D call uncertain. The CDR3 is made up of 15 amino acids. The ends were cut back, 2 bases at V and 1 base at J, with 9 bases in the middle. Germline V gene lookup returns CDR1 MDHEN and CDR2 SYDVKM. The variable domain in full, with the rest retrieved from reference TRBV28 and TRBJ1-5, is DVKVTQSSRYLVKRTGEKVFLECVQDMDHENMFWYRQDPGLGLRLIYFSYDVKMKEKGDIPEGYSVSREKKERFSLILESASTNQTSMYLCASSLRRLSNQPQHFGDGTRLSIL.